This paragraph covers one T cell receptor beta chain sequence. A clone one base away is much larger, so this may be a read error. This entry belongs to a study of blood T cells in healthy people across ages. CDR3 length: 16 residues. Germline CDR1 is LGHNA and CDR2 is YSLEER. The germline V and J ends were trimmed by 4 bases and 10 bases, with 23 bases remaining between them. It was with a sample-barcoded 5' primer and a J-beta primer mix that a second PCR of roughly 6 to 12 cycles was run. MiXCR, run by TCRdb on the 5' RACE reads, gives a single entry per CDR3 protein. This sample has fewer than 2,000,000 distinct CDR3 sequences, with around 40% found just once.

The specimen sequenced was blood. The origin of this receptor is a human donor in good health. The chain combines TRBV4-3 with TRBJ2-1, with D perhaps TRBD1 or TRBD2 (5 bases each). CDR3 DNA: TGCGCCAGCAGCCGGATCGCAGGGAGCGGAACCTACGAGCAGTTCTTC. Its protein product is CASSRIAGSGTYEQFF.